Presented here are 32 T cell receptor beta chains from one specimen sequenced in a study of blood T cell repertoires in COVID-19. The method was immunoSEQ multiplex PCR; TCRdb's version includes in-frame clones alone and lacks a portion of them. The table shows 150,000 to 250,000 clones, with around 82% occurring only once. The sample consisted of PBMCs or T cells enriched from blood (not recorded which). These receptors were taken from a man aged 35 to 55 who had recovered from COVID-19.

V gene TRBV24-1 combines with J gene TRBJ1-2; 8 bases are a match to TRBD1. The CDR3 contains 14 residues. Germline V gene data show CDR1 as KGHDR and CDR2 as SFDVKD. Trimming at V came to 6 bases and at J to 7 bases, leaving 9 bases not matched to a gene. CDR3 nucleotides: TGTGCCACCAGTAGTGGTGACAGGGGCTCTGGCTACACCTTC. Translating gives CATSSGDRGSGYTF.

The V gene is TRBV29-1, the J gene TRBJ2-3, with D tentatively TRBD1 (5 bases). The CDR3 length is 13 residues. From germline, CDR1 is SQVTM and CDR2 ANQGSEA. Trimming removed 4 bases from V and 4 bases from J, with 12 bases in between. The CDR3 here is CSVAGQGADTQYF. The CDR3 nucleotides are TGCAGCGTTGCCGGCCAAGGGGCAGATACGCAGTATTTT.

The rearrangement links TRBV4-2 to TRBJ1-1; D is perhaps TRBD1 (6 bases). CDR3 length equals 14 residues. The germline V gene has CDR1 LGHNA and CDR2 YNFKEQ. Trimming shortened V by 5 bases and J by 5 bases, and 15 bases separated the two germline ends. The CDR3 sequence is CASSEMGGPTEAFF. In DNA form, the CDR3 reads TGTGCCAGCAGCGAAATGGGGGGGCCTACTGAAGCTTTCTTT.

This clone has just a few counts. The V call is TRBV19, the J call TRBJ2-7; D is possibly TRBD1 (6 bases). The CDR3 consists of 13 residues. V lost 5 bases to trimming and J lost 5 bases, with 13 bases between them. Germline V gives CDR1 LNHDA, CDR2 SQIVND (reference sequence). This CDR3 reads CASSFQGLHEQYF. In DNA form, the CDR3 reads TGTGCCAGTAGTTTTCAGGGGTTACACGAGCAGTACTTC.

CDR3 residues: CASSSITTPGLYGYTF. The CDR3 bases are TGTGCCAGCAGTTCGATAACAACTCCAGGGCTCTATGGCTACACCTTC. The chain uses TRBV28 and TRBJ1-2; a possible D gene is TRBD1 (5 bases). Trimming cost V 4 bases and J 4 bases, with 19 bases left between them. The CDR3 runs to 16 residues. The germline V gene has CDR1 MDHEN and CDR2 SYDVKM.

The gene calls are TRBV9 and TRBJ1-2, with 12 bases matching TRBD1. The CDR3 contains 17 residues. Unmatched junction bases numbered 9, after V lost 3 bases and J lost 3 bases. The germline CDR1 and CDR2 sequences are SGDLS and YYNGEE. The CDR3 DNA reads TGTGCCAGCAGCGCGAATCCGGGACAGGGGGCAGACTATGGCTACACCTTC. Amino acids: CASSANPGQGADYGYTF.

The rearrangement links TRBV6-6 to TRBJ1-2, with D maybe TRBD1 (6 bases). The CDR3 sequence is 10 residues long. Germline V lookup: CDR1 MNHNY, CDR2 SVGAGI (reference sequence). The V and J ends lost 7 bases and 6 bases respectively, with 6 bases between them. The CDR3 DNA reads as TGTGCCAGCACAGGGGATGGCTACACCTTC. Encoded protein: CASTGDGYTF.

This sequence joins TRBV5-1 and TRBJ1-1, with no clear D. The CDR3 has 14 amino acids. In germline, CDR1 is SGHRS, CDR2 YFSETQ. Trimming stripped 2 bases from V and 1 base from J, with 9 bases between. The CDR3: CASSFESTNTEAFF. CDR3 nucleotides: TGCGCCAGCAGCTTCGAGTCTACGAACACTGAAGCTTTCTTT.

The genes are TRBV5-1 and TRBJ2-3; D is undetermined. The germline V and J ends were trimmed by 6 bases and 5 bases, with 16 bases remaining between them. The CDR3 is made up of 14 amino acids. Looked up from germline, CDR1 is SGHRS and CDR2 is YFSETQ. The CDR3 nucleotides read TGCGCCAGCACTAGAGGTGAGAGTCGAGATACGCAGTATTTT. It yields the protein CASTRGESRDTQYF.

This clone was observed a few times. J is TRBJ2-5 and V is TRBV6-4, with 8 bases identical to TRBD1. The CDR3 consists of 15 residues. The ends lost 4 bases at V and 4 bases at J; junction bases unmatched: 8. Per germline, CDR1 MRHNA and CDR2 SNTAGT. In DNA form, the CDR3 reads TGTGCCAGCAGTGCCTCGGAGACAGGGGTAGAGACCCAGTACTTC. Translation: CASSASETGVETQYF.

This rearrangement joins TRBV11-2 to TRBJ1-1; 9 bases line up with TRBD1. Trimming removed 1 base from V and 11 bases from J; junction bases left unmatched: 5. Looked up from germline, CDR1 is SGHAT and CDR2 is FQNNGV. The CDR3 loop spans 13 amino acids. The CDR3, as DNA: TGTGCCAGCAGCTTAGGTCGGACAGGGGTGGCTTTCTTT. This translates into CASSLGRTGVAFF.

This chain joins TRBV5-6 and TRBJ1-6; tentatively, D is TRBD1 (6 bases). The germline CDR1 and CDR2 sequences are SGHDT and YYEEEE. V was cut by 5 bases and J by 5 bases, with 20 bases left in between. CDR3 length: 17 amino acids. The CDR3 DNA sequence: TGTGCCAGCAGTCCCCAATCCGGGACACCTAATAATTCACCCCTCCACTTT. As protein: CASSPQSGTPNNSPLHF. Complete variable domain (other parts from reference TRBV5-6 and TRBJ1-6): DAGVTQSPTHLIKTRGQQVTLRCSPKSGHDTVSWYQQALGQGPQFIFQYYEEEERQRGNFPDRFSGHQFPNYSSELNVNALLLGDSALYLCASSPQSGTPNNSPLHFGNGTRLTVT.

The CDR3 nucleotides are TGTGCCACCTCGGGACAGACGACCAGAGGGGATACGCAGTATTTT. This codes for CATSGQTTRGDTQYF. J is TRBJ2-3 and V is TRBV10-3; 7 bases agree with TRBD1. Germline CDR1 and CDR2: ENHRY and SYGVKD. Trimming removed 10 bases from V and 6 bases from J; junction bases left unmatched: 16. The length of the CDR3 is 15 residues.

The chain joins TRBV7-2 to TRBJ1-3, with TRBD1 as a possible D gene (5 bases). Germline V lookup: CDR1 SGHTA, CDR2 FQGNSA. Trimming took off 1 base at V and 3 bases at J, with 7 bases between the two ends. This CDR3 has 14 amino acids. The CDR3 DNA sequence: TGTGCCAGCAGCTTAGGACAGTTTGGAAACACCATATATTTT. As protein: CASSLGQFGNTIYF.

V usage is TRBV11-2 and J usage is TRBJ1-3, with D perhaps matching TRBD1 (6 bases). CDR1 SGHAT and CDR2 FQNNGV come from the germline V gene. V was trimmed by 3 bases and J by 1 base, leaving 10 bases between them. This CDR3 region has 15 residues. The CDR3 protein is CASSFSTGSGNTIYF. CDR3 DNA sequence: TGTGCCAGCAGCTTCTCTACAGGGTCTGGAAACACCATATATTTT.

The rearrangement joins TRBV5-1 to TRBJ2-7, with 8 bases that match TRBD1. In germline, CDR1 is SGHRS, CDR2 YFSETQ. This CDR3 is built from 15 residues. V trimming: 2 bases; J trimming: 5 bases; junction bases outside the gene matches: 9. CDR3: CASSFPSSGGDEQYF. In DNA, the CDR3 is TGCGCCAGCAGCTTCCCGTCATCAGGGGGCGACGAGCAGTACTTC.

This sequence joins TRBV7-2 and TRBJ1-4; 10 bases are shared with TRBD1. Per germline, CDR1 SGHTA and CDR2 FQGNSA. This CDR3 has 15 amino acids. Trimming removed 5 bases from V and 8 bases from J; junction bases left unmatched: 8. The CDR3 nucleotides read TGTGCCAGCAGCCCCCGGACAGGGGGAGAAGAAAAACTGTTTTTT. This gives the protein CASSPRTGGEEKLFF.

V is TRBV5-4 and J is TRBJ1-1; no firm D call. Germline V lookup: CDR1 SGHNT, CDR2 YYREEE (reference sequence). The CDR3 contains 13 residues. V lost 0 bases to trimming and J lost 2 bases, with 5 bases between them. This CDR3 reads CASSLGLNTEAFF. CDR3 nucleotides: TGTGCCAGCAGCTTGGGGCTCAACACTGAAGCTTTCTTT.

This chain connects TRBV3-1 (or the pseudogene TRBV3-2) to TRBJ1-1; D is unclear. V gave up 2 bases and J gave up 0 bases, with 7 bases separating them. This CDR3 comprises 14 residues. The germline CDR1 and CDR2 sequences are LGHDT and YNNKEL (reference sequence). Here the CDR3 reads CASSQLDMNTEAFF. In DNA, the CDR3 is TGTGCCAGCAGCCAACTTGACATGAACACTGAAGCTTTCTTT.

V gene TRBV15 combines with J gene TRBJ2-2, with a weak D call TRBD2 (5 bases). V was pared by 1 base and J by 8 bases, with 14 bases between. CDR1 is LNHNV, CDR2 YYDKDF, per germline (reference sequence). The CDR3 is 15 residues long. The CDR3 DNA follows: TGTGCCACCAGCAGAGGCGCTCTTACTAGGGGGGAGCTGTTTTTT. Translating gives CATSRGALTRGELFF.

The chain has TRBV6-5 and TRBJ2-1; a weak D match, TRBD1 (6 bases). The length of the CDR3 is 14 residues. Looked up from germline, CDR1 is MNHEY and CDR2 is SVGAGI. Trimming shortened V by 2 bases and J by 2 bases, and 7 bases separated the two germline ends. CDR3 in DNA: TGTGCCAGCAGTTACGGGGGCCCCTACAATGAGCAGTTCTTC. Its protein is CASSYGGPYNEQFF.

V is TRBV15 and J is TRBJ1-2; 9 bases fit TRBD1. V gave up 1 base and J gave up 7 bases; unmatched junction bases: 4. The CDR3 loop spans 14 amino acids. Germline CDR1 LNHNV, CDR2 YYDKDF (reference sequence). The CDR3 here is CATSRAGTGSGYTF. CDR3 DNA sequence: TGTGCCACCAGCAGAGCCGGGACAGGGAGTGGCTACACCTTC. Full variable domain (rest looked up from reference TRBV15 and TRBJ1-2): DAMVIQNPRYQVTQFGKPVTLSCSQTLNHNVMYWYQQKSSQAPKLLFHYYDKDFNNEADTPDNFQSRRPNTSFCFLDIRSPGLGDTAMYLCATSRAGTGSGYTFGSGTRLTVV.

The V and J genes are TRBV5-1 and TRBJ2-3, with 7 bases identical to TRBD2. Germline V gives CDR1 SGHRS, CDR2 YFSETQ. This CDR3 region has 15 residues. Trimming cost V 1 base and J 7 bases; bases outside gene matches: 9. The CDR3 DNA reads as TGCGCCAGCAGCTTGCGGGGAGGGAACGAGTATACGCAGTATTTT. Protein: CASSLRGGNEYTQYF. The full variable domain, in which reference TRBV5-1 and TRBJ2-3 provide the parts outside the CDR3, is KAGVTQTPRYLIKTRGQQVTLSCSPISGHRSVSWYQQTPGQGLQFLFEYFSETQRNKGNFPGRFSGRQFSNSRSEMNVSTLELGDSALYLCASSLRGGNEYTQYFGPGTRLTVL.

This clone was observed once. V and J are TRBV12-3 or TRBV12-4 and TRBJ1-1; D is undetermined. The V end lost 2 bases, the J end lost 5 bases, and 9 bases lay between the germline ends. The CDR3 has 13 amino acids. CDR3 sequence reads: CASSLTLWTEAFF. Written as DNA, the CDR3 is TGTGCCAGCAGTTTAACTTTGTGGACTGAAGCTTTCTTT.

The chain uses TRBV6-5 and TRBJ2-3; D is uncertain. Germline V gene data show CDR1 as MNHEY and CDR2 as SVGAGI. This CDR3 contains 15 residues. V dropped 2 bases and J dropped 2 bases, with 11 bases sitting between them. CDR3 loop: CASSYDRRNTDTQYF. Written as DNA, the CDR3 is TGTGCCAGCAGTTACGATAGGCGGAACACAGATACGCAGTATTTT.

The V and J genes are TRBV4-1 and TRBJ2-1; 7 bases are shared with TRBD2. This CDR3 comprises 16 residues. Losses at the gene ends were 1 base for V and 4 bases for J; bases not matched to a gene: 7. Germline-derived CDR1 and CDR2 are MGHRA and YSYEKL. The CDR3 loop reads CASSQGTPGGYNEQFF. The CDR3 bases are TGCGCCAGCAGCCAAGGGACACCGGGGGGATACAATGAGCAGTTCTTC.

The J gene is TRBJ1-2, the V gene TRBV7-9; the D gene is possibly TRBD1 (6 bases). V lost 1 base, J lost 5 bases, and 8 bases lay in between. Germline CDR1 and CDR2: SEHNR and FQNEAQ (reference sequence). The CDR3 covers 13 residues. The CDR3 loop is CASSLGQDYGYTF. CDR3 nucleotide sequence: TGTGCCAGCAGCTTAGGACAGGATTATGGCTACACCTTC.

The rearrangement links TRBV11-2 to TRBJ2-7; 9 bases match TRBD1. The CDR3 spans 16 residues. J gave up 5 bases and V 0 bases, and 8 bases lay outside the gene matches. The V gene's germline CDR1 is SGHAT and CDR2 FQNNGV. CDR3 sequence reads: CASSLESRTGVHEQYF. The CDR3 DNA reads as TGTGCCAGCAGCTTAGAAAGCAGGACAGGGGTCCACGAGCAGTACTTC. The full variable domain, rest sourced from reference TRBV11-2 and TRBJ2-7, is EAGVAQSPRYKIIEKRQSVAFWCNPISGHATLYWYQQILGQGPKLLIQFQNNGVVDDSQLPKDRFSAERLKGVDSTLKIQPAKLEDSAVYLCASSLESRTGVHEQYFGPGTRLTVT.

This sequence joins TRBV19 and TRBJ1-5; tentatively, D is TRBD1 (5 bases). Germline V gene sequence: CDR1 LNHDA, CDR2 SQIVND (reference sequence). Between the trimmed V and J ends, which lost 6 bases and 9 bases, there was a span of 15 bases. The CDR3 extends over 13 amino acids. The CDR3 DNA follows: TGTGCCAGTAGCGGGGGATCAGTAGGGCCCCAGCATTTT. Protein product: CASSGGSVGPQHF.

CDR3 loop: CASSRDRGNHNEQFF. In nucleotides, the CDR3 is TGTGCCAGCAGCCGGGACAGGGGAAATCACAATGAGCAGTTCTTC. This rearrangement joins TRBV11-3 to TRBJ2-1; TRBD1 matches 10 bases. Germline V gene sequence: CDR1 SGHNT, CDR2 YENEEA. There are 15 residues in the CDR3. J lost 5 bases, V lost 5 bases, and 6 bases had no gene match.

The rearrangement uses TRBV5-4 and TRBJ1-1; the match to TRBD1 covers 7 bases. The germline gives CDR1 SGHNT, CDR2 YYREEE (reference sequence). With 0 bases clipped from V and 0 bases from J, the junction kept 8 bases outside the gene matches. The CDR3 extends over 17 amino acids. In DNA, the CDR3 is TGTGCCAGCAGCTTGGACCCCGGACAGGTCATGAACACTGAAGCTTTCTTT. This codes for CASSLDPGQVMNTEAFF.

This chain joins TRBV4-1 and TRBJ2-1, with 7 bases aligning to TRBD1. CDR3 length: 16 residues. Trimming cost V 4 bases and J 5 bases; bases outside gene matches: 11. Germline loops: CDR1 MGHRA, CDR2 YSYEKL. CDR3: CASSREQGPSHNEQFF. CDR3 DNA sequence: TGCGCCAGCAGCCGCGAACAGGGGCCCTCACACAATGAGCAGTTCTTC.